These T cell receptor beta chains were read from a single sample in a study of patients and donors after allogeneic stem cell transplantation. MiXCR was run by TCRdb on the RT-PCR reads, yielding one entry per CDR3 protein. The data hold approximately 410,000 distinct CDR3 sequences, with approximately 16% observed a single time. Sequenced sample: blood, either unsorted or a sorted T cell fraction (not recorded which). All receptors derive from a human donor who was either an allogeneic HSCT recipient or a stem cell or donor lymphocyte infusion donor (not recorded which). It is not recorded whose cells these are; they may come from a transplant donor. Both conserved end residues are part of each CDR3. The order of the fields is clone size, D gene, V gene, J gene, CDR3 protein, CDR3 DNA. A D gene is named only where the DNA matches it firmly. The listing skips clone size in some rows; elsewhere it reads once, few, many or a size class.

size: NA
D: NA
V: TRBV6-1
J: TRBJ1-5
CDR3: CASSEKAVNNQPQHF
DNA: TGTGCCAGCAGTGAAAAGGCAGTAAACAATCAGCCCCAGCATTTT

size: few
D: TRBD2
V: TRBV7-6
J: TRBJ2-7
CDR3: CASSLVSSSGGEQYF
DNA: TGTGCCAGCAGCTTAGTGTCTTCTAGCGGGGGCGAGCAGTACTTC

size: NA
D: TRBD2
V: TRBV20-1
J: TRBJ2-5
CDR3: CSARGTSGRARETQYF
DNA: TGCAGTGCTAGGGGGACTAGCGGGAGGGCCCGGGAGACCCAGTACTTC

size: NA
D: NA
V: TRBV29-1
J: TRBJ2-7
CDR3: CSVEDVGGPYEQYF
DNA: TGCAGCGTTGAAGATGTCGGGGGTCCCTACGAGCAGTACTTC

size: NA
D: TRBD1
V: TRBV7-9
J: TRBJ2-5
CDR3: CASIAPWGTGETQYF
DNA: TGTGCCAGCATCGCTCCCTGGGGGACAGGAGAGACCCAGTACTTC

size: many
D: TRBD2
V: TRBV12-3/TRBV12-4
J: TRBJ2-5
CDR3: CASNSPMRGETQYF
DNA: TGTGCCAGCAATTCTCCGATGCGGGGGGAGACCCAGTACTTC

size: NA
D: TRBD1
V: TRBV3-1
J: TRBJ2-7
CDR3: CASSQGDSNYEQYF
DNA: TGTGCCAGCAGCCAGGGGGACAGTAACTACGAGCAGTACTTC

size: few
D: NA
V: TRBV21-1
J: TRBJ2-7
CDR3: CASSKPLAGIKAPWQQYF
DNA: TGTGCCAGCAGCAAACCGCTAGCGGGCATAAAGGCCCCTTGGCAGCAGTACTTC

size: few
D: NA
V: TRBV20-1
J: TRBJ2-3
CDR3: CSAPRDEASTDTQYF
DNA: TGCAGTGCTCCCCGGGACGAGGCTAGCACAGATACGCAGTATTTT

size: many
D: NA
V: TRBV4-1
J: TRBJ2-4
CDR3: CASSQYPAGTKNIQYF
DNA: TGCGCCAGCAGCCAGTACCCGGCGGGGACCAAAAACATTCAGTACTTC

size: NA
D: NA
V: TRBV6-5
J: TRBJ2-2
CDR3: CASSYRAGWFGELFF
DNA: TGTGCCAGCAGTTACCGGGCAGGGTGGTTCGGGGAGCTGTTTTTT

size: few
D: NA
V: TRBV15
J: TRBJ1-4
CDR3: CATSRPWGSNEKLFF
DNA: TGTGCCACCAGCCGGCCATGGGGCAGTAATGAAAAACTGTTTTTT

size: NA
D: NA
V: TRBV7-9
J: TRBJ2-1
CDR3: CASSLFSLLTYNEQFF
DNA: TGTGCCAGCAGCTTATTCTCGCTACTAACCTACAATGAGCAGTTCTTC

size: NA
D: TRBD2
V: TRBV5-1
J: TRBJ2-1
CDR3: CASSLRDYYNEQFF
DNA: TGCGCCAGCAGCTTGAGGGACTACTACAATGAGCAGTTCTTC

size: NA
D: NA
V: TRBV12-5
J: TRBJ2-3
CDR3: CASGLTGGTDTQYF
DNA: TGTGCTAGTGGTCTCACCGGGGGCACAGATACGCAGTATTTT

size: many
D: TRBD2
V: TRBV3-1
J: TRBJ2-1
CDR3: CASSQTSGSHGEQFF
DNA: TGTGCCAGCAGCCAAACTAGCGGGAGTCATGGTGAGCAGTTCTTC

size: once
D: NA
V: TRBV30
J: TRBJ1-1
CDR3: CAWSPLGSLGNTEAFF
DNA: TGTGCCTGGAGTCCCCTCGGTAGCCTGGGGAACACTGAAGCTTTCTTT

size: few
D: NA
V: TRBV4-2
J: TRBJ2-2
CDR3: CASSQGYTGELFF
DNA: TGTGCCAGCAGCCAAGGGTACACCGGGGAGCTGTTTTTT

size: few
D: NA
V: TRBV7-2
J: TRBJ2-1
CDR3: CASRARGSYNEQFF
DNA: TGTGCCAGCAGGGCACGAGGGAGCTACAATGAGCAGTTCTTC

size: few
D: NA
V: TRBV4-1
J: TRBJ1-5
CDR3: CASSPKGIPQPQHF
DNA: TGCGCCAGCAGCCCGAAAGGGATCCCTCAGCCCCAGCATTTT

size: NA
D: NA
V: TRBV12-3/TRBV12-4
J: TRBJ1-1
CDR3: CASFRLDLNTEAFF
DNA: TGTGCCAGTTTCAGGTTGGACCTGAACACTGAAGCTTTCTTT

size: many
D: NA
V: TRBV7-2
J: TRBJ2-1
CDR3: CASSLRPFYNEQFF
DNA: TGTGCCAGCAGCTTGAGACCTTTCTACAATGAGCAGTTCTTC

size: few
D: NA
V: TRBV25-1
J: TRBJ2-3
CDR3: CASYEFADTQYF
DNA: TGTGCCAGCTACGAGTTCGCAGATACGCAGTATTTT

size: few
D: TRBD2
V: TRBV7-2
J: TRBJ2-7
CDR3: CASSLATSGGAYEQYF
DNA: TGTGCCAGCAGCTTAGCGACTAGCGGGGGGGCCTACGAGCAGTACTTC

size: few
D: NA
V: TRBV20-1
J: TRBJ1-5
CDR3: CSARETTAGGQPQHF
DNA: TGCAGTGCTAGAGAGACCACCGCCGGGGGACAGCCCCAGCATTTT

size: many
D: TRBD1
V: TRBV11-2
J: TRBJ2-4
CDR3: CASSRDRERGIQYF
DNA: TGTGCCAGCAGCAGGGACAGGGAGAGGGGCATTCAGTACTTC

size: many
D: TRBD1
V: TRBV5-1
J: TRBJ2-7
CDR3: CASSSDPTGNYEQYF
DNA: TGCGCCAGCAGCTCGGATCCGACAGGGAACTACGAGCAGTACTTC

size: NA
D: TRBD1
V: TRBV10-3
J: TRBJ1-1
CDR3: CAISESGQTNTEAFF
DNA: TGTGCCATCAGTGAGTCGGGACAGACGAACACTGAAGCTTTCTTT

size: few
D: NA
V: TRBV5-6
J: TRBJ1-5
CDR3: CASSLLTSSTNQPQHF
DNA: TGTGCCAGCAGCTTATTGACATCTTCGACTAATCAGCCCCAGCATTTT

size: NA
D: TRBD2
V: TRBV9
J: TRBJ2-7
CDR3: CASSPMGGSSYEQYF
DNA: TGTGCCAGCAGCCCCATGGGGGGGAGCTCCTACGAGCAGTACTTC

size: NA
D: NA
V: TRBV19
J: TRBJ1-4
CDR3: CASRAGLNEKLFF
DNA: TGTGCCAGCCGTGCCGGCCTAAATGAAAAACTGTTTTTT

size: NA
D: TRBD2
V: TRBV5-8
J: TRBJ2-5
CDR3: CASSLAVLLAGETQYF
DNA: TGTGCCAGCAGCTTGGCCGTTCTACTAGCGGGAGAGACCCAGTACTTC

size: NA
D: TRBD2
V: TRBV6-2/TRBV6-3
J: TRBJ2-7
CDR3: CASSYSSPGLAPNEQYF
DNA: TGTGCCAGCAGTTACTCGAGTCCGGGACTAGCCCCGAACGAGCAGTACTTC